These 7 T cell receptor beta chains were sequenced from one sample in a study of T cell clonality in common variable immunodeficiency. Overall study findings and caveats: Common variable immunodeficiency TCR beta sequences reportedly had fewer deletions and N-nucleotide insertions.

The antigens of these receptors remain unknown. TCRdb keeps only in-frame clones here, not all; method: immunoSEQ multiplex PCR. This sample has approximately 24,000 clones, each found more than once. Material: peripheral blood mononuclear cells. Receptors were obtained from a human donor with common variable immunodeficiency.

This clone was counted only a few times. Read sequence stops 3 residues before the CDR3 end, and the germline J gene provides the missing end. The V and J genes are TRBV6-2 or TRBV6-3 and TRBJ1-4; 7 positions match TRBD1. Germline V lookup: CDR1 MNHEY, CDR2 SVGEGT. V lost 6 bases to trimming and J lost 7 bases; unmatched junction nucleotides: 8. The CDR3 loop spans 14 amino acids. The CDR3 sequence is CASRMTGNFEKLFF. The DNA read from the CDR3 is TGTGCCAGCAGAATGACAGGGAATTTTGAAAAA.

Turning to this clone: The read finishes 3 residues shy of the CDR3 end, and the germline J gene is used to complete it. This chain links TRBV7-9 with TRBJ2-5; D ambiguous. The CDR3 spans 12 residues. Trimming removed 2 bases from V and 5 bases from J, with 6 bases in between. Germline V gives CDR1 SEHNR, CDR2 FQNEAQ (reference sequence). CDR3 protein: CASSLFLETQYF. CDR3 DNA (partial): TGTGCCAGCAGCTTATTCTTGGAGACC.

This clone was seen more than once but under ten times. The read terminates 3 residues ahead of where the CDR3 ends, so the germline J gene completes it. V gene TRBV7-2 combines with J gene TRBJ1-6; D unresolved. CDR3 length equals 13 residues. From germline, CDR1 is SGHTA and CDR2 FQGNSA. V dropped 5 bases and J dropped 2 bases, with 4 bases sitting between them. CDR3 in amino acids: CASSGPYNSPLHF. The CDR3 DNA, read in part, is TGTGCCAGCAGCGGGCCCTATAATTCACCC.

This clone was detected a few times. The CDR3 goes on 3 residues after the read ends, and that part is filled in from the germline J gene. The V gene is TRBV20-1, the J gene TRBJ1-1, with D unresolved. V dropped 0 bases and J dropped 5 bases, with 13 bases sitting between them. The CDR3 length is 14 residues. Looked up from germline, CDR1 is DFQATT and CDR2 is SNEGSKA (reference sequence). CDR3 bases read: TGCAGTGCTAGAGATGCGGGGTTGCGGACTGAA. Its protein product is CSARDAGLRTE. The full CDR3 protein is CSARDAGLRTEAFF.

For this clone: The read stops 3 residues short of the end of the CDR3; the missing end is completed from the germline J gene. V gene TRBV7-2 combines with J gene TRBJ2-7; 8 bases match TRBD2. CDR1 SGHTA and CDR2 FQGNSA come from the germline V gene. Trimming cost V 4 bases and J 0 bases; bases outside gene matches: 5. The length of the CDR3 is 15 residues. The part of the CDR3 DNA that was read is TGTGCCAGCAGCTCCATAGCGGGAAGCTCCTACGAG. It codes for CASSSIAGSSYE. The whole CDR3 sequence is CASSSIAGSSYEQYF.

This clone showed up just a few times. The CDR3 goes on 3 residues after the read ends, and that part is filled in from the germline J gene. The chain has TRBV19 and TRBJ2-7; 8 positions match TRBD1. CDR1 is LNHDA, CDR2 SQIVND, per germline (reference sequence). The CDR3 loop spans 13 amino acids. After removal of 8 bases from V and 5 bases from J, the junction contained 8 bases not matched to a gene. The CDR3 spells CASPSQGEHEQYF. The CDR3 DNA, read in part, is TGTGCCAGTCCTTCACAGGGGGAGCACGAG. The full variable domain, with the rest looked up from reference TRBV19 and TRBJ2-7, is DGGITQSPKYLFRKEGQNVTLSCEQNLNHDAMYWYRQDPGQGLRLIYYSQIVNDFQKGDIAEGYSVSREKKESFPLTVTSAQKNPTAFYLCASPSQGEHEQYFGPGTRLTVT.

This clone occurred many times. The read finishes 3 residues shy of the CDR3 end, and the germline J gene is used to complete it. The chain employs TRBV20-1 and TRBJ1-5; 9 bases align to TRBD1. The CDR3 contains 20 residues. V lost 6 bases, J lost 3 bases, and 24 bases stayed unmatched. The V gene's germline CDR1 is DFQATT and CDR2 SNEGSKA (reference sequence). The CDR3 region is CSAPLFAPGQGDPNNQPQHF. The sequenced CDR3 bases are TGCAGTGCCCCATTATTTGCCCCGGGACAGGGCGACCCAAACAATCAGCCC.